One sample yielded the 10 T cell receptor beta chains listed below, sequenced in a study of control samples from healthy donors and cancer patients. Measured with immunoSEQ multiplex PCR; TCRdb has only the in-frame clones, and not every one. Among about 130,000 clones listed, roughly 92% were seen once. The sequencing sample was made of blood. These receptors were obtained from a man between 18 and 29 years old in good health.

The rearrangement links TRBV5-1 to TRBJ2-5; D remains ambiguous. The CDR3 has 14 amino acids. V was clipped by 0 bases and J by 1 base, with 7 bases between them. Germline lookup yields CDR1 SGHRS and CDR2 YFSETQ. CDR3 sequence reads: CASSLGQTQETQYF. As DNA, the CDR3 is TGCGCCAGCAGCTTGGGGCAGACCCAAGAGACCCAGTACTTC.

This clone turned up a few times. This chain uses TRBV7-2 with TRBJ2-5; TRBD1 matches 9 bases. The CDR3 extends over 16 amino acids. After removal of 5 bases from V and 7 bases from J, the junction contained 14 bases not matched to a gene. Germline CDR1 and CDR2: SGHTA and FQGNSA. As DNA, the CDR3 is TGTGCCAGCAGCCTGAGACAGGGGGGGTTGTTTGGGACCCAGTACTTC. The encoded protein is CASSLRQGGLFGTQYF.

This chain uses TRBV29-1 with TRBJ2-2; 12 bases line up with TRBD2. The CDR3 runs to 15 residues. The germline V gene has CDR1 SQVTM and CDR2 ANQGSEA. The junction had 7 bases not matched to a gene; V was cut back by 6 bases and J by 5 bases. The CDR3 spells CSVTPSGGGTGELFF. The CDR3 bases are TGCAGCGTAACCCCTAGCGGGGGGGGGACCGGGGAGCTGTTTTTT.

The chain uses TRBV2 and TRBJ1-2; D unclear. The CDR3 length is 16 residues. Germline CDR1 and CDR2: SNHLY and FYNNEI. V lost 4 bases and J 8 bases, leaving 23 bases between the germline ends. The CDR3 DNA reads TGTGCCAGCAGTGCTGTTTCGGGAGGCCCTGGTAAGGGCTACACCTTC. Translation: CASSAVSGGPGKGYTF.

This chain connects TRBV2 to TRBJ2-1; D not certain. Between the trimmed V and J ends, which lost 6 bases and 7 bases, there was a span of 13 bases. The length of the CDR3 is 13 residues. The V gene's germline CDR1 is SNHLY and CDR2 FYNNEI. CDR3 DNA: TGTGCCAGCAGGAAGGACGTTCGGAATGAGCAGTTCTTC. This gives the protein CASRKDVRNEQFF.

The chain couples TRBV9 to TRBJ1-1; the D is unclear. The germline V gene has CDR1 SGDLS and CDR2 YYNGEE. The V end lost 0 bases, the J end lost 0 bases, and 9 bases lay between the germline ends. CDR3 size: 15 residues. The CDR3: CASSVDLVLNTEAFF. DNA of the CDR3: TGTGCCAGCAGCGTAGACCTGGTCCTGAACACTGAAGCTTTCTTT.

This chain connects TRBV2 to TRBJ2-7; 8 nucleotides line up with TRBD1. This CDR3 is built from 14 residues. V lost 7 bases to trimming and J lost 3 bases; unmatched junction nucleotides: 8. Germline values: CDR1 SNHLY, CDR2 FYNNEI. The CDR3 is CASKRTGSIYEQYF. The CDR3 DNA reads as TGTGCCAGCAAACGGACAGGGTCAATCTACGAGCAGTACTTC.

This clone came up a few times. The chain couples TRBV7-2 to TRBJ1-6, with D maybe TRBD1 (6 bases). Germline values: CDR1 SGHTA, CDR2 FQGNSA. This CDR3 has 13 amino acids. V gave up 3 bases and J gave up 10 bases, with 10 bases separating them. The CDR3 DNA follows: TGTGCCAGCAGCTTGGACAGCAACTCACCCCTCCACTTT. This sequence encodes CASSLDSNSPLHF.

This sequence joins TRBV2 and TRBJ2-2; D is unresolved. CDR3 length: 10 residues. The V and J ends lost 1 base and 12 bases respectively, with 3 bases between them. Germline V CDR1 and CDR2: SNHLY, FYNNEI. CDR3 residues: CASSEGKLFF. The CDR3 region has the DNA TGTGCCAGCAGTGAAGGGAAGCTGTTTTTT.

This rearrangement joins TRBV5-3 to TRBJ1-2, with unresolved D. TRBV5-3 is treated as an ORF (open reading frame) with a function not yet certain. The CDR3 extends over 13 amino acids. The V and J ends lost 2 bases and 6 bases respectively, with 11 bases between them. The CDR3 region has the DNA TGTGCCAGAAGCTTCCAGAAAGGGAATGGCTACACCTTC. Amino acid sequence: CARSFQKGNGYTF.